The 18 T cell receptor beta chains below were found in one sample sequenced in a study of CD8 T cells in ankylosing spondylitis. MiXCR was run by TCRdb on the 5' RACE reads, yielding one entry per CDR3 protein. The sample consists of roughly 120,000 distinct CDR3 sequences, approximately 15% of them appearing once. Sample: blood, either unsorted or a sorted T cell fraction (not recorded which). The origin of the receptors is a female donor with ankylosing spondylitis or in good health (not recorded which).

The chain employs TRBV7-2 and TRBJ2-2; 7 nucleotides match TRBD2. The CDR3 spans 16 residues. V trimming: 5 bases; J trimming: 0 bases; junction bases outside the gene matches: 6. Germline lookup yields CDR1 SGHTA and CDR2 FQGNSA. The CDR3 nucleotides are TGTGCCAGCAGCGTAGTTAGCGGGTCGAACACCGGGGAGCTGTTTTTT. This codes for CASSVVSGSNTGELFF.

This clonotype was picked up one time. This may be a read error, as it is one base from a much larger clone. The V call is TRBV20-1, the J call TRBJ1-1, with TRBD1 matching over 8 bases. The CDR3 is 14 residues long. Germline V gene data show CDR1 as DFQATT and CDR2 as SNEGSKA (reference sequence). The DNA for the CDR3 is TGCAGTGCTAGAGCGACAGGGGTGAACACTGACGCTTTCTTT. This translates into CSARATGVNTDAFF.

The table lists this clonotype with a few counts. The J gene is TRBJ2-1, the V gene TRBV7-9, with 7 nucleotides matching TRBD1. The J segment lost 5 bases and the V segment lost 3 bases, leaving 4 bases of the junction unmatched. Germline CDR1 SEHNR, CDR2 FQNEAQ (reference sequence). The CDR3 extends over 14 amino acids. DNA for the CDR3: TGTGCCAGCAGCTTTACAGGGGACAACAATGAGCAGTTCTTC. Its translation is CASSFTGDNNEQFF.

CDR3 amino acids: CASSRLAGGGTAQYF. CDR3 DNA: TGTGCCAGCAGTCGGCTAGCGGGAGGCGGGACTGCGCAGTATTTT. The rearrangement links TRBV12-3 or TRBV12-4 to TRBJ2-3; 11 nucleotides align to TRBD2. The CDR3 is 15 residues long. J gave up 10 bases and V 5 bases, and 11 bases lay outside the gene matches.

This clonotype has ten or more counts. V and J are TRBV10-3 and TRBJ2-7; D gene unclear. V was clipped by 0 bases and J by 5 bases, with 8 bases between them. CDR1 and CDR2 from the germline V gene are ENHRY and SYGVKD. The CDR3 extends over 13 amino acids. The CDR3 DNA is TGTGCCATCAGTGAGTCTAGCTGGAACGAGCAGTACTTC. This encodes CAISESSWNEQYF.

This clonotype came up a few times. The chain couples TRBV5-1 to TRBJ2-7; 9 positions agree with TRBD1. Trimming cost V 1 base and J 6 bases; bases outside gene matches: 8. The CDR3 consists of 15 residues. Per the germline V gene, CDR1 is SGHRS and CDR2 is YFSETQ. The DNA of the CDR3 is TGCGCCAGCAGCTTGATGGGACAGGGTCAGGGCGAGCAGTACTTC. Its translation: CASSLMGQGQGEQYF.

This clonotype was detected many times. V usage is TRBV20-1 and J usage is TRBJ1-1; no firm D call. V lost 4 bases to trimming and J lost 1 base, with 13 bases between them. This CDR3 spans 14 amino acids. CDR1 and CDR2 (germline): DFQATT, SNEGSKA (reference sequence). The CDR3 nucleotides are TGCAGTGCTAAACTCTCCCAAGCGAACACTGAAGCTTTCTTT. Its translation is CSAKLSQANTEAFF.

The chain links TRBV20-1 to TRBJ2-7; 10 nucleotides line up with TRBD2. Germline V gene sequence: CDR1 DFQATT, CDR2 SNEGSKA (reference sequence). The CDR3 is made up of 13 amino acids. V lost 6 bases and J lost 6; bases outside the gene matches: 8. CDR3 residues: CSAPGTSVSEQYF. CDR3 in DNA: TGCAGTGCCCCCGGGACTAGCGTAAGCGAGCAGTACTTC.

This clonotype was observed many times. The CDR3 is CSAGPSGGYEQYF. The CDR3 DNA reads as TGCAGTGCTGGACCTAGCGGGGGCTACGAGCAGTACTTC. The chain recombines TRBV20-1 with TRBJ2-7; 10 bases fit TRBD2. Germline V CDR1 and CDR2: DFQATT, SNEGSKA (reference sequence). J was trimmed by 3 bases and V by 5 bases; bases with no gene match: 4. This CDR3 has 13 amino acids.

The chain links TRBV12-3 or TRBV12-4 to TRBJ2-7, with D perhaps matching TRBD2 (6 bases). V was shortened by 2 bases and J by 4 bases, with 12 bases between the two germline ends. CDR3 length: 14 residues. The CDR3 is CASSLSAGRYEQYF. The CDR3 nucleotides read TGTGCCAGCAGTTTAAGTGCGGGGAGGTACGAGCAGTACTTC.

This clonotype turned up a few times. The rearrangement links TRBV9 to TRBJ2-1, with D maybe TRBD1 (6 bases). Trimming left V 0 bases short and J 4 bases short, with 11 bases between. Germline values: CDR1 SGDLS, CDR2 YYNGEE. CDR3 length equals 15 residues. Written as DNA, the CDR3 is TGTGCCAGCAGCGTAGGGGGGCCCCTTTACAATGAGCAGTTCTTC. Protein sequence: CASSVGGPLYNEQFF.

This clonotype was seen ten or more times. The chain recombines TRBV20-1 with TRBJ1-3; D not resolved. V shed 5 bases and J shed 0 bases, with 5 bases lying between them. The CDR3 spans 12 residues. CDR1 and CDR2 from the germline V gene are DFQATT and SNEGSKA (reference sequence). The DNA of the CDR3 is TGCAGTGCTTCACTCTCTGGAAACACCATATATTTT. It translates to CSASLSGNTIYF.

The chain has TRBV5-6 and TRBJ2-5; D not certain. The V end lost 1 base, the J end lost 5 bases, and 12 bases lay between the germline ends. There are 14 residues in the CDR3. The germline V gene encodes CDR1 SGHDT and CDR2 YYEEEE. The CDR3 DNA sequence: TGTGCCAGCAGCTTGCAGAGATTGACTGAGACCCAGTACTTC. Translating gives CASSLQRLTETQYF.

Ten or more counts support this clonotype. The chain carries TRBV4-2 and TRBJ2-2, with TRBD2 matching 10 bases. Per germline, CDR1 LGHNA and CDR2 YNFKEQ. The CDR3 contains 15 residues. V lost 2 bases and J lost 3; bases outside the gene matches: 0. The CDR3 protein is CASSQLAGDTGELFF. The CDR3 coding sequence is TGTGCCAGCAGCCAACTAGCGGGAGACACCGGGGAGCTGTTTTTT.

This clonotype was found many times. The chain is built from TRBV5-1 and TRBJ1-1, with TRBD1 identical over 10 bases. The germline gives CDR1 SGHRS, CDR2 YFSETQ. The V gene end was trimmed by 2 bases and the J gene end by 5 bases; junction bases not matched to a gene: 3. This CDR3 contains 14 residues. The CDR3, as DNA: TGCGCCAGCAGCTTAGGGACAGGGGTTACTGAAGCTTTCTTT. Amino acids: CASSLGTGVTEAFF.

This clonotype has more than one count but fewer than ten. The V and J genes are TRBV11-2 and TRBJ2-3; D is undetermined. Germline CDR1 SGHAT, CDR2 FQNNGV. The CDR3 length is 15 residues. Trimming removed 1 base at V and 2 bases at J, with 10 bases between. The chain's CDR3 is CASSLGNHLTDTQYF. The CDR3 bases are TGTGCCAGCAGCTTAGGGAATCATCTCACAGATACGCAGTATTTT.

V and J are TRBV28 and TRBJ2-2, with TRBD1 as a possible D gene (5 bases). The germline gives CDR1 MDHEN, CDR2 SYDVKM. The CDR3 is 15 residues long. Trimming left V 6 bases short and J 1 base short, with 12 bases between. This CDR3 is CASRRSQGNTGELFF. In nucleotides, the CDR3 is TGTGCCAGCAGACGAAGTCAGGGGAACACCGGGGAGCTGTTTTTT.

Only a few counts were recorded for this clonotype. The chain couples TRBV12-3 or TRBV12-4 to TRBJ1-1; TRBD1 aligns across 10 bases. The CDR3 runs to 15 residues. Unmatched junction bases numbered 7, after V lost 6 bases and J lost 3 bases. Here the CDR3 reads CASRISDRGHTEAFF. In DNA, the CDR3 is TGTGCCAGCAGGATAAGTGACAGGGGGCACACTGAAGCTTTCTTT.